Listed below are T cell receptor beta chains from one sample, sequenced in a study of T-cell memory formation after mild COVID-19. In TCRdb, the 5' RACE reads were re-called with MiXCR into one record per CDR3 protein. The sample carries around 370,000 distinct CDR3 sequences, 21% recorded once. Sample: PBMCs or a T cell subset sorted from them (not recorded which). These receptors all stem from an adult woman who had mild COVID-19 (a few samples of this study predate the infection). Cell type and time point are not known. CDR3s include the opening cysteine and the closing phenylalanine or tryptophan. D genes are given only for firm matches. Clone sizes are given selectively: once, few, many, or a class where the clone is expanded.

>TRBD2|TRBJ2-1|TRBV7-8|.
TGTGCCAGCAGCTTACCCAGGACTAGCGGGAGACTCTACAATGAGCAGTTCTTC
CASSLPRTSGRLYNEQFF
>TRBD1|TRBJ2-7|TRBV4-2|.
TGTGCCAGCAGCCAAGTTTTGGGACAGAGCTCCTACGAGCAGTACTTC
CASSQVLGQSSYEQYF
>TRBD1|TRBJ2-7|TRBV12-3/TRBV12-4|once
TGTGCCAGCAGCCCCGGGACAGGGGCCGCCTACGAGCAGTACTTC
CASSPGTGAAYEQYF
>.|TRBJ2-3|TRBV7-3|.
TGTGCCAGCAGCTTAACCCCCCCGCCAGATACGCAGTATTTT
CASSLTPPPDTQYF
>TRBD2|TRBJ2-7|TRBV29-1|.
TGCAGCGGATCGACTAGCGGGTCCTACGAGCAGTACTTC
CSGSTSGSYEQYF
>TRBD1|TRBJ2-2|TRBV14|few
TGTGCCAGCAGCCAAGATCAGGGACAGGGGGTCATCGGGGAGCTGTTTTTT
CASSQDQGQGVIGELFF
>TRBD2|TRBJ2-5|TRBV7-9|few
TGTGCCAGCAGCTTACTAGCGGGGGGCGAGACCCAGTACTTC
CASSLLAGGETQYF
>TRBD1|TRBJ2-1|TRBV7-8|.
TGTGCCAGCACCAGTCACCACAGGGGGCCGAATGAGCAGTTCTTC
CASTSHHRGPNEQFF
>TRBD1|TRBJ1-1|TRBV12-3/TRBV12-4|.
TGTGCCAGCAGTCTAGGACAGGGAATAGTGGACACTGAAGCTTTCTTT
CASSLGQGIVDTEAFF
>.|TRBJ2-4|TRBV3-1|.
TGTGCCAGCAGCCAAGATCCCCGGCGAAGTTACATTCAGTACTTC
CASSQDPRRSYIQYF
>TRBD1|TRBJ2-1|TRBV20-1|.
TGCAGTGCTACCGACAGGGCCGGATACAATGAGCAGTTCTTC
CSATDRAGYNEQFF
>TRBD2|TRBJ2-7|TRBV6-1|.
TGTGCCAGCAGAGAAAGCGGGGGGGCCCCATTCTACGAGCAGTACTTC
CASRESGGAPFYEQYF
>.|TRBJ2-3|TRBV5-1|.
TGCGCCAGCAGCTTGGGGGCTAGTTCTATCACAGATACGCAGGATTTT
CASSLGASSITDTQDF